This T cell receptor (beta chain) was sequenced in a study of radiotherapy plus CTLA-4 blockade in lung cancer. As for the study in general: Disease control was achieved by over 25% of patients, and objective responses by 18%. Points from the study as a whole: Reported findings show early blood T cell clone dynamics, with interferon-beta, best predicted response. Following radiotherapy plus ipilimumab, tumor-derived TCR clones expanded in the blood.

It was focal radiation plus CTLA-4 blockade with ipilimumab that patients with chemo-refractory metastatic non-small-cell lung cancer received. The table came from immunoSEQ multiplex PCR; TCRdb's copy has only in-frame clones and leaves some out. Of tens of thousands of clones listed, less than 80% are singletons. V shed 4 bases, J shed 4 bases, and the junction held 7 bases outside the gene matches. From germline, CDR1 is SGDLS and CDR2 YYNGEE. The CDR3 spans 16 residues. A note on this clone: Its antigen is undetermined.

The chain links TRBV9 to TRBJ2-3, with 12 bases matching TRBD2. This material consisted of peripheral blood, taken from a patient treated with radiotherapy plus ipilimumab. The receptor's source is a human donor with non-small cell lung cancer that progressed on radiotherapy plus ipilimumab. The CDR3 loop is CASSLTTSGGSDTQYF. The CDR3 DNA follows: TGTGCCAGCAGCCTGACGACTAGCGGGGGATCAGATACGCAGTATTTT.